Sequencing of this T cell receptor beta chain was carried out in a study of T cell responses to AZD1222 COVID-19 vaccine. Only in-frame clones appear in the TCRdb table, and some are missing; sequencing was by immunoSEQ multiplex PCR. The sample has roughly 170,000 clones; over 75% are singletons. Trimming stripped 0 bases from V and 6 bases from J, with 11 bases between. Germline CDR1 reads MGHDK; CDR2 reads SYGVNS. The CDR3 is 14 amino acids. The sequencing here drew on peripheral blood, taken on day 0 of AZD1222 vaccination. This clonotype was obtained from an adult in good health. This chain links TRBV25-1 with TRBJ1-1, with unresolved D. CDR3 DNA: TGTGCCAGCAGTGAATACAAGTCTGGAGCTGAAGCTTTCTTT. Translating gives CASSEYKSGAEAFF.